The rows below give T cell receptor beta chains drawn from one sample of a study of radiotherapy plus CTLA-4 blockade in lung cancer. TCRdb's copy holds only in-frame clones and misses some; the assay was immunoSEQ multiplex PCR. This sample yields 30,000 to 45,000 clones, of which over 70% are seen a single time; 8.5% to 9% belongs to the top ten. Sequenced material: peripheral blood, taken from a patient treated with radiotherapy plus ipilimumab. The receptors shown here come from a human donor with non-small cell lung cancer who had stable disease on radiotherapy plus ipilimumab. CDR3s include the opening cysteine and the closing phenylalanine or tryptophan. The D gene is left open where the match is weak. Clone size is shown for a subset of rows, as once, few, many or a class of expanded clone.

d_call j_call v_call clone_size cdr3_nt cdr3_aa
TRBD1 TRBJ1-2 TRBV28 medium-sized TGTGCCAGCAGTCTCACGCCCGGGACAGGGAATGGCTACACCTTC CASSLTPGTGNGYTF
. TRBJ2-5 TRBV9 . TGTGCCAGCAGCGCGGAACAGGGACGACAAGAGACCCAGTACTTC CASSAEQGRQETQYF
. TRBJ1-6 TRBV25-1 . TGTGCCAGCAGTGAATTCACACCGCGGAATTCACCCCTCCACTTT CASSEFTPRNSPLHF
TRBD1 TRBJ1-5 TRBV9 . TGTGCCAGCAGCGTAGGACAGGGGAATCAGCCCCAGCATTTT CASSVGQGNQPQHF
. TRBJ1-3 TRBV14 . TGTGCCAGCAGCCGAATATCGACAGGCGGCAACTCTGGAAACACCATATATTTT CASSRISTGGNSGNTIYF
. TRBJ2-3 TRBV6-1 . TGTGCCAGCAGAGATAATGGGGATACGCAGTATTTT CASRDNGDTQYF
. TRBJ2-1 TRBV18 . TGTGCCAGCACCCGATTCAGCAATGAGCAGTTCTTC CASTRFSNEQFF
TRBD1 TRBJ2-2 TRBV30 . TGTGCCTGGATGGCGTTTGGACAGGGGGCCCCCGGGGAGCTGTTTTTT CAWMAFGQGAPGELFF
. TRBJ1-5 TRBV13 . TGTGCCAGCAGCTTAGGCACAGGGCGGCAGCCCCAGCATTTT CASSLGTGRQPQHF
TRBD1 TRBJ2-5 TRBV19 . TGTGCCAGTAGTAGCACCGGGACAGGCCAAGAGACCCAGTACTTC CASSSTGTGQETQYF
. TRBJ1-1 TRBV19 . TGTGCCAGTCACAGGGACCGTTCGGCTGAAGCTTTCTTT CASHRDRSAEAFF